This entry lists 17 T cell receptor beta chains sequenced from one sample in a study of OX40 agonist ivuxolimab in advanced cancers. Sequencing was performed with immunoSEQ multiplex PCR; in TCRdb, only in-frame clones are kept and a portion is missing. Of approximately 10,000 clones listed, approximately 86% are singletons. The sample consisted of CD4+ or CD8+ T cells sorted from blood, taken in a trial of the OX40 agonist ivuxolimab. The receptors originated from an adult with an advanced solid tumor such as melanoma, head and neck, liver or kidney cancer.

V is TRBV28 and J is TRBJ2-6; 11 nucleotides match TRBD1. CDR3 length: 18 amino acids. The germline V gene encodes CDR1 MDHEN and CDR2 SYDVKM. J gave up 0 bases and V 4 bases, and 5 bases lay outside the gene matches. The CDR3 region is CASSSPGQGDSGANVLTF. Written as DNA, the CDR3 is TGTGCCAGCAGTTCACCGGGACAGGGGGACTCTGGGGCCAACGTCCTGACTTTC.

The chain employs TRBV13 and TRBJ2-7, with D possibly matching TRBD2 (5 bases). There are 14 residues in the CDR3. Germline assignment: CDR1 PRHDT and CDR2 FYEKMQ (reference sequence). Trimming took off 6 bases at V and 2 bases at J, with 14 bases between the two ends. In nucleotides, the CDR3 is TGTGCCAGCAGTCAACTAGTCCCCCCCTACGAGCAGTACTTC. Translating it yields CASSQLVPPYEQYF. Supplemented by reference TRBV13 and TRBJ2-7, the full variable domain reads AAGVIQSPRHLIKEKRETATLKCYPIPRHDTVYWYQQGPGQDPQFLISFYEKMQSDKGSIPDRFSAQQFSDYHSELNMSSLELGDSALYFCASSQLVPPYEQYFGPGTRLTVT.

This chain links TRBV28 with TRBJ2-5; possibly TRBD2 for D (7 bases). From germline, CDR1 is MDHEN and CDR2 SYDVKM. Trimming cost V 6 bases and J 1 base, with 18 bases left between them. This CDR3 comprises 16 residues. This CDR3 is CASRARGGAFQETQYF. For the CDR3, the DNA is TGTGCCAGCAGGGCTCGAGGGGGGGCTTTCCAAGAGACCCAGTACTTC.

This clone was observed a handful of times. The J gene is TRBJ2-7, the V gene TRBV2; a possible D gene is TRBD2 (6 bases). The CDR3 runs 13 residues. The germline gives CDR1 SNHLY, CDR2 FYNNEI. The V and J ends lost 6 bases and 1 base respectively, with 10 bases between them. The CDR3 spells CASRLALSYEQYF. The CDR3 nucleotides read TGTGCCAGCAGACTAGCTTTATCCTACGAGCAGTACTTC.

This clone has only one observation. The rearrangement links TRBV30 to TRBJ2-5, with 10 bases that match TRBD1. J gave up 3 bases and V 8 bases, and 6 bases lay outside the gene matches. The CDR3 contains 13 residues. Looked up from germline, CDR1 is GTSNPN and CDR2 is SVGIG (reference sequence). CDR3 nucleotide sequence: TGTGCCGGACAGGGGGTGGGAAAAGAGACCCAGTACTTC. Amino acid sequence: CAGQGVGKETQYF.

Details on this clone: A much larger clone differs by one base, so this may be a read error. The same CDR3 is also encoded by other DNA sequences in this sample. This rearrangement joins TRBV5-1 to TRBJ2-3, with D tentatively TRBD1 (6 bases). Germline CDR1 reads SGHRS; CDR2 reads YFSETQ. V was shortened by 4 bases and J by 0 bases, with 18 bases between the two germline ends. The CDR3 has 17 amino acids. In nucleotides, the CDR3 is TGCGCCAGCAGCAGGGGGACGGGAACTTTCAGCACAGATACGCAGTATTTT. The encoded protein is CASSRGTGTFSTDTQYF.

This clone was counted only a few times. V is TRBV2 and J is TRBJ2-5; 7 bases fit TRBD1. V lost 6 bases, J lost 7 bases, and 14 bases stayed unmatched. CDR3 length: 15 residues. Germline lookup yields CDR1 SNHLY and CDR2 FYNNEI. The CDR3 spells CASSAARTGGGTQYF. CDR3 nucleotides: TGTGCCAGCAGCGCGGCCCGGACAGGCGGCGGGACCCAGTACTTC.

The chain has TRBV7-3 and TRBJ1-2, with no clear D. The CDR3 covers 13 residues. V was clipped by 6 bases and J by 8 bases, with 16 bases between them. The germline V gene has CDR1 SGHTA and CDR2 FQGTGA. CDR3 loop: CASSPGPQEGYTF. The CDR3 bases are TGTGCCAGCAGTCCCGGGCCCCAGGAGGGCTACACCTTC. Supplemented by reference TRBV7-3 and TRBJ1-2, the full variable domain reads GAGVSQTPSNKVTEKGKYVELRCDPISGHTALYWYRQSLGQGPEFLIYFQGTGAADDSGLPNDRFFAVRPEGSVSTLKIQRTERGDSAVYLCASSPGPQEGYTFGSGTRLTVV.

This sequence joins TRBV19 and TRBJ2-1; D could derive from TRBD1 or TRBD2 (5 bases each). The germline CDR1 and CDR2 sequences are LNHDA and SQIVND (reference sequence). V was shortened by 5 bases and J by 2 bases, with 7 bases between the two germline ends. The CDR3 has 13 residues. CDR3 protein: CASSWDAYNEQFF. The CDR3 DNA follows: TGTGCCAGTAGTTGGGACGCCTACAATGAGCAGTTCTTC.

The V and J genes are TRBV28 and TRBJ2-4, with TRBD1 matching over 8 bases. V was pared by 5 bases and J by 0 bases, with 9 bases of the junction left unmatched. Germline loops: CDR1 MDHEN, CDR2 SYDVKM. There are 17 residues in the CDR3. The CDR3 nucleotides read TGTGCCAGCAGTCCGACGGACAGGGTTCTAGCCAAAAACATTCAGTACTTC. It yields the protein CASSPTDRVLAKNIQYF.

In regard to this clone: Relative to the germline gene, one junction end is altered; a read error may explain this. V is TRBV6-5 and J is TRBJ2-5; D is uncertain. The germline CDR1 and CDR2 sequences are MNHEY and SVGAGI. CDR3 length equals 12 residues. For the CDR3, the DNA is TGTGCCAGTAGTTCTGGGTCGGAGACCCAGTACTTC. It codes for CASSSGSETQYF.

The chain combines TRBV30 with TRBJ1-1; weak D call: TRBD1 (5 bases). Germline V gives CDR1 GTSNPN, CDR2 SVGIG (reference sequence). V lost 0 bases, J lost 0 bases, and 11 bases lay in between. The CDR3 length is 15 residues. CDR3 loop: CAWSVSKDMNTEAFF. The DNA for the CDR3 is TGTGCCTGGAGTGTAAGCAAGGACATGAACACTGAAGCTTTCTTT.

In its sample, this clone is large. The genes are TRBV9 and TRBJ2-1; tentative D call: TRBD2 (5 bases). The CDR3 loop spans 15 amino acids. Germline V lookup: CDR1 SGDLS, CDR2 YYNGEE. Trimming removed 4 bases from V and 6 bases from J, with 17 bases in between. In DNA form, the CDR3 reads TGTGCCAGCAGCCCGTGGACTGCCGCCCGCAATGAGCAGTTCTTC. Translated: CASSPWTAARNEQFF.

The rearrangement uses TRBV4-1 and TRBJ2-3; D unclear. Germline V gene sequence: CDR1 MGHRA, CDR2 YSYEKL. Trimming pared 2 bases from V and 4 bases from J, leaving 16 bases between. The CDR3 spans 16 residues. The CDR3 spells CASSQRSELLADTQYF. The CDR3 nucleotides are TGCGCCAGCAGCCAACGTAGTGAACTCTTGGCAGATACGCAGTATTTT.

The chain is built from TRBV7-3 and TRBJ2-1; tentatively, D is TRBD1 (6 bases). Germline V gene lookup returns CDR1 SGHTA and CDR2 FQGTGA. The V end lost 5 bases, the J end lost 4 bases, and 12 bases lay between the germline ends. The CDR3 is 14 amino acids. Here the CDR3 reads CASSLPTGYNEQFF. For the CDR3, the DNA is TGTGCCAGCAGCCTCCCCACAGGGTACAATGAGCAGTTCTTC.

The chain uses TRBV21-1 and TRBJ2-3; the table names TRBD2, a call not compared with the DNA. TRBV21-1 counts as a pseudogene. This CDR3 region has 18 residues. This chain's CDR3 is CASSQSGLAGSRTDTQYF. The CDR3 DNA is TGTGCCAGCAGCCAATCCGGACTAGCGGGGAGCCGCACAGATACGCAGTATTTT.

V gene TRBV2 combines with J gene TRBJ2-1; D gene unclear. Germline lookup yields CDR1 SNHLY and CDR2 FYNNEI. The CDR3 contains 11 residues. Trimming cost V 5 bases and J 9 bases, with 8 bases left between them. Here the CDR3 reads CASSPSREQFF. CDR3 in DNA: TGTGCCAGCAGTCCCTCCCGTGAGCAGTTCTTC.